Presented here are 29 T cell receptor beta chains from one specimen sequenced in a study of read filtering for tumor transcriptome and immune sequencing. The library was built from roughly 400 ng RNA with molecular barcoded adaptors for alpha/delta and beta/gamma chains. TCRdb analysed the reads with MiXCR anew, one entry per CDR3 protein. Altogether about 130,000 distinct CDR3 sequences are present, approximately 12% being singletons, with the ten largest covering more than 9.5%. Material for sequencing was a population of CD138-negative cells sorted from bone marrow. Receptors originate from a donor aged 40 or over with multiple myeloma.

This clonotype was seen repeatedly, ten times or more. V and J are TRBV6-5 and TRBJ1-4; TRBD1 matches 8 bases. Germline V gives CDR1 MNHEY, CDR2 SVGAGI. CDR3 length equals 14 residues. V lost 6 bases, J lost 4 bases, and 4 bases stayed unmatched. CDR3 protein: CASRMTGDNEKLFF. DNA for the CDR3: TGTGCCAGCAGAATGACAGGGGATAATGAAAAACTGTTTTTT.

At least ten counts were recorded for this clonotype. The chain links TRBV20-1 to TRBJ2-3, with unresolved D. Looked up from germline, CDR1 is DFQATT and CDR2 is SNEGSKA (reference sequence). Trimming took 3 bases from V and 10 from J, leaving 14 bases between them. CDR3 length: 12 residues. The chain's CDR3 is CSASPGRRAQYF. In nucleotides, the CDR3 is TGCAGTGCTAGCCCAGGACGTCGCGCGCAGTATTTT.

This chain links TRBV11-1 with TRBJ2-3, with TRBD1 matching 7 bases. CDR1 SGHAT and CDR2 FQDESV come from the germline V gene (reference sequence). The V gene end was trimmed by 5 bases and the J gene end by 10 bases; junction bases not matched to a gene: 15. This CDR3 region has 15 residues. In DNA form, the CDR3 reads TGTGCCAGCAGCGCGACGGGACAGCCGCCGGATGCGCAGTATTTT. Its translation is CASSATGQPPDAQYF.

The J gene is TRBJ1-3, the V gene TRBV20-1; D not certain. V lost 3 bases and J lost 4, with 16 bases in between. This CDR3 contains 15 residues. Germline CDR1 and CDR2: DFQATT and SNEGSKA (reference sequence). The chain's CDR3 is CSASVLGGLGNTIYF. Written as DNA, the CDR3 is TGCAGTGCTAGCGTTCTTGGAGGGCTCGGAAACACCATATATTTT.

This clonotype was seen ten or more times. V gene TRBV11-2 combines with J gene TRBJ1-2; 8 nucleotides align to TRBD1. This CDR3 has 15 residues. Trimming cost V 1 base and J 6 bases; bases outside gene matches: 7. Per the germline V gene, CDR1 is SGHAT and CDR2 is FQNNGV. CDR3 residues: CASSLVGPGGHGYTF. In DNA form, the CDR3 reads TGTGCCAGCAGCTTAGTGGGGCCAGGGGGCCATGGCTACACCTTC.

This clonotype was counted ten times or more. The chain employs TRBV7-8 and TRBJ2-3, with a weak D call TRBD1 (5 bases). V dropped 1 base and J dropped 6 bases, with 11 bases sitting between them. This CDR3 region has 14 residues. Germline lookup yields CDR1 SGHVS and CDR2 FQNEAQ. In DNA, the CDR3 is TGTGCCAGCAGCTTAGTAGCAGGGTCCGATACGCAGTATTTT. Residues: CASSLVAGSDTQYF.

This clonotype has ten or more counts. This chain joins TRBV18 and TRBJ1-6; TRBD1 might be the D (5 bases). The germline gives CDR1 KGHSH, CDR2 LQKENI. This CDR3 is 12 amino acids long. Trimming removed 8 bases from V and 7 bases from J, with 9 bases in between. In nucleotides, the CDR3 is TGTGCCAGCGCCAGACAGAATTCACCCCTCCACTTT. Translation: CASARQNSPLHF.

This clonotype was detected ten times or more. The chain is built from TRBV7-2 and TRBJ2-4, with D hard to call. The CDR3 sequence is 13 residues long. The germline gives CDR1 SGHTA, CDR2 FQGNSA. V lost 4 bases, J lost 7 bases, and 11 bases lay in between. As DNA, the CDR3 is TGTGCCAGCAGCTCCAGGAGTCATAACATTCAGTACTTC. It encodes CASSSRSHNIQYF. The variable domain in full, completed from reference TRBV7-2 and TRBJ2-4, reads GAGVSQSPSNKVTEKGKDVELRCDPISGHTALYWYRQSLGQGLEFLIYFQGNSAPDKSGLPSDRFSAERTGGSVSTLTIQRTQQEDSAVYLCASSSRSHNIQYFGAGTRLSVL.

This clonotype occurred many times. This rearrangement joins TRBV20-1 to TRBJ1-2; D may be TRBD1 (6 bases). Trimming removed 7 bases from V and 2 bases from J, with 14 bases in between. The CDR3 has 13 residues. CDR1 and CDR2 (germline): DFQATT, SNEGSKA (reference sequence). The CDR3, as DNA: TGCAGTGTTGTGGACAGCACCAACTATGGCTACACCTTC. Amino acid sequence: CSVVDSTNYGYTF.

Written as DNA, the CDR3 is TGTGCCAGCAGTCAAGGGCCCGGGGAGCTGTTTTTT. Its translation: CASSQGPGELFF. The chain links TRBV6-6 to TRBJ2-2; D uncertain. Trimming shortened V by 5 bases and J by 6 bases, and 7 bases separated the two germline ends. The V gene's germline CDR1 is MNHNY and CDR2 SVGAGI (reference sequence). This CDR3 has 12 residues.

This clonotype came up many times. The genes are TRBV3-1 and TRBJ2-1, with D possibly matching TRBD2 (6 bases). Germline lookup yields CDR1 LGHDT and CDR2 YNNKEL (reference sequence). The CDR3 consists of 14 residues. The germline V and J ends were trimmed by 5 bases and 8 bases, with 16 bases remaining between them. CDR3 DNA: TGTGCCAGCAGCGGGCGGGACCATCGCGATGAGCAGTTCTTC. Its translation is CASSGRDHRDEQFF.

This clonotype was observed many times. This rearrangement joins TRBV5-1 to TRBJ2-1; TRBD1 or TRBD2 may be the D gene (6 bases each). This CDR3 region has 15 residues. The germline V and J ends were trimmed by 0 bases and 8 bases, with 15 bases remaining between them. Germline V CDR1 and CDR2: SGHRS, YFSETQ. This CDR3 reads CASSLAWGASYEQFF. The CDR3 nucleotides read TGCGCCAGCAGCTTGGCCTGGGGGGCCAGCTATGAGCAGTTCTTC. The full variable domain, with the rest looked up from reference TRBV5-1 and TRBJ2-1, is KAGVTQTPRYLIKTRGQQVTLSCSPISGHRSVSWYQQTPGQGLQFLFEYFSETQRNKGNFPGRFSGRQFSNSRSEMNVSTLELGDSALYLCASSLAWGASYEQFFGPGTRLTVL.

On this clonotype itself: A much larger clone sits a single nucleotide away, making a read error possible. Because the CDR3's place on the DNA is in doubt, the DNA is left out and the CDR3 is given as listed by TCRdb. The chain links TRBV28 to TRBJ1-1; the listed D gene, TRBD1, was not tested against the DNA. From germline, CDR1 is MDHEN and CDR2 SYDVKM. The length of the CDR3 is 13 amino acids, counting both ends. The CDR3 here is CASSWGPGAEVLF.

This clonotype was observed many times. The chain joins TRBV20-1 to TRBJ2-7; 10 bases are a match to TRBD1. Germline CDR1 reads DFQATT; CDR2 reads SNEGSKA (reference sequence). This CDR3 region has 15 residues. Trimming removed 0 bases from V and 2 bases from J; junction bases left unmatched: 4. CDR3 DNA sequence: TGCAGTGCTAGAGATCGAGGGACAGGGGCCTACGAGCAGTACTTC. Translation: CSARDRGTGAYEQYF.

This clonotype was seen ten or more times. The chain recombines TRBV7-2 with TRBJ2-5; possibly TRBD1 or TRBD2 for D (5 bases each). Trimming pared 1 base from V and 0 bases from J, leaving 9 bases between. The CDR3 has 15 residues. Germline V lookup: CDR1 SGHTA, CDR2 FQGNSA. CDR3 region: CASSLGPGHQETQYF. CDR3 bases: TGTGCCAGCAGCTTAGGACCGGGACACCAAGAGACCCAGTACTTC. The whole variable domain, remainder taken from reference TRBV7-2 and TRBJ2-5, is GAGVSQSPSNKVTEKGKDVELRCDPISGHTALYWYRQSLGQGLEFLIYFQGNSAPDKSGLPSDRFSAERTGGSVSTLTIQRTQQEDSAVYLCASSLGPGHQETQYFGPGTRLLVL.

This clonotype was counted many times. CDR3 DNA: TGCGCCAGCAGCTTGGGGCGCCCGAATGAGCAGTTCTTC. Residues: CASSLGRPNEQFF. The genes are TRBV5-1 and TRBJ2-1; D is undetermined. Germline loops: CDR1 SGHRS, CDR2 YFSETQ. The ends were cut back, 0 bases at V and 7 bases at J, with 8 bases in the middle. The CDR3 consists of 13 residues.

This clonotype was counted at least ten times. This chain's CDR3 is CASSLSLEREFF. CDR3 bases: TGTGCCAGCAGCTTGAGTCTGGAGAGGGAGTTCTTC. The chain is built from TRBV5-6 and TRBJ2-1; possibly TRBD2 for D (5 bases). Trimming cost V 1 base and J 14 bases, with 13 bases left between them. The CDR3 runs 12 residues. Germline values: CDR1 SGHDT, CDR2 YYEEEE.

For this clonotype: The CDR3 does not close with the conserved phenylalanine or tryptophan, likely indicating a read error. CDR3 region: CSVGLAGEYEQYL. The CDR3 DNA follows: TGCAGCGTCGGACTAGCGGGAGAGTACGAGCAGTACCTC. This sequence joins TRBV29-1 and TRBJ2-7; 13 bases match TRBD2. CDR1 is SQVTM, CDR2 ANQGSEA, per germline. The CDR3 extends over 13 amino acids. The V and J ends lost 6 bases and 4 bases, in that order; junction bases with no gene match: 3.

This clonotype has a handful of counts. The CDR3 DNA sequence: TGTGCCAGCAGCACCCGGACAGTGGGTGTGAATAGCAATCAGCCCCAGCATTTT. Translated: CASSTRTVGVNSNQPQHF. V gene TRBV13 combines with J gene TRBJ1-5; D possibly corresponds to TRBD1 (6 bases). Trimming left V 5 bases short and J 0 bases short, with 20 bases between. The V gene's germline CDR1 is PRHDT and CDR2 FYEKMQ (reference sequence). The CDR3 sequence is 18 residues long.

This clonotype was seen at least ten times. The chain carries TRBV11-2 and TRBJ2-5; 9 bases align to TRBD1. The CDR3 has 16 amino acids. J lost 4 bases, V lost 5 bases, and 11 bases had no gene match. CDR1 and CDR2 (germline): SGHAT, FQNNGV. The CDR3 nucleotides are TGTGCCAGCAGCGCAACCGGGACAGGGAGTGCAGAGACCCAGTACTTC. Protein sequence: CASSATGTGSAETQYF.

This clonotype was found many times. The chain employs TRBV9 and TRBJ2-7; 9 bases match TRBD1. Germline CDR1 and CDR2: SGDLS and YYNGEE. The length of the CDR3 is 14 residues. V was clipped by 3 bases and J by 6 bases; unmatched bases: 7. CDR3 DNA: TGTGCCAGCAGCGCCGGGACAGGGTTTTCCGAGCAGTACTTC. It codes for CASSAGTGFSEQYF.

Many counts were recorded for this clonotype. The chain recombines TRBV29-1 with TRBJ1-5; D is undetermined. The CDR3 consists of 12 residues. Trimming cost V 4 bases and J 4 bases, with 8 bases left between them. Germline loops: CDR1 SQVTM, CDR2 ANQGSEA. CDR3 sequence: CSVGQRNQPQHF. CDR3 bases: TGCAGCGTTGGACAACGGAATCAGCCCCAGCATTTT.

The sample holds many counts of this clonotype. This chain uses TRBV28 with TRBJ1-2; D is ambiguous. The CDR3 length is 13 residues. Germline V gene lookup returns CDR1 MDHEN and CDR2 SYDVKM. Trimming took off 5 bases at V and 4 bases at J, with 11 bases between the two ends. CDR3 nucleotides: TGTGCCAGCAGTGGGCAAGGGCCCTATGGCTACACCTTC. This codes for CASSGQGPYGYTF.

This clonotype was recorded many times. The junction departs from the called germline gene at one end, perhaps through a read error. The chain links TRBV28 to TRBJ2-1; 9 nucleotides match TRBD2. CDR1 is MDHEN, CDR2 SYDVKM, per germline. The CDR3 extends over 14 amino acids. CDR3 protein: CASRPAGGYNEQFF. CDR3 DNA: TGCGCCAGCAGACCAGCGGGAGGCTACAATGAGCAGTTCTTC.

This clonotype was detected ten times or more. This chain uses TRBV7-3 with TRBJ1-5; weak D call: TRBD1 (5 bases). Germline loops: CDR1 SGHTA, CDR2 FQGTGA. The CDR3 has 13 residues. V lost 2 bases and J lost 7, with 9 bases in between. The CDR3 sequence: CASSLYRFQPQHF. The CDR3 DNA follows: TGTGCCAGCAGCTTATACAGGTTCCAGCCCCAGCATTTT.

This clonotype has at least ten counts. The chain couples TRBV2 to TRBJ2-7; TRBD2 aligns across 7 bases. Germline CDR1 reads SNHLY; CDR2 reads FYNNEI. J was trimmed by 0 bases and V by 8 bases; bases with no gene match: 7. This CDR3 is built from 14 residues. Here the CDR3 DNA reads TGTGCCAGCTGGGAGGTAGCGGGCTCCTACGAGCAGTACTTC. This encodes CASWEVAGSYEQYF.

At least ten counts were recorded for this clonotype. The chain carries TRBV18 and TRBJ1-5, with a possible D match to TRBD1 (5 bases). The length of the CDR3 is 16 residues. The germline V and J ends were trimmed by 3 bases and 4 bases, with 16 bases remaining between them. Germline lookup yields CDR1 KGHSH and CDR2 LQKENI. The CDR3 DNA reads TGTGCCAGCTCACCGCTAGAAGGGACTGGGAATCAGCCCCAGCATTTT. Translating gives CASSPLEGTGNQPQHF.

With regard to this clonotype: Because the CDR3 is missing its conserved closing phenylalanine or tryptophan, this is likely a read error. The chain uses TRBV7-8 and TRBJ2-1, with 8 positions matching TRBD1. CDR1 SGHVS and CDR2 FQNEAQ come from the germline V gene. The CDR3 covers 17 residues. CDR3 in amino acids: CASSLAGGTGIYNGQFL. DNA of the CDR3: TGTGCCAGCAGCTTAGCGGGCGGGACAGGTATATACAATGGGCAGTTCCTC.

The chain recombines TRBV5-1 with TRBJ2-7; TRBD1 matches at 9 bases. V lost 4 bases and J lost 5; bases outside the gene matches: 7. This CDR3 contains 14 residues. Germline loops: CDR1 SGHRS, CDR2 YFSETQ. CDR3 bases: TGCGCCAGCAGCACCGGGACAGGGTCAGACGAGCAGTACTTC. It codes for CASSTGTGSDEQYF.